The entry below describes one T cell receptor beta chain. This sample is part of a study of control samples from healthy donors and cancer patients. The method was immunoSEQ multiplex PCR; TCRdb's version includes in-frame clones alone and lacks a portion of them. The sample comprises about 100,000 clones, 92% of which are singletons, and 2.5% rests with the top ten. With 2 bases removed from V and 15 bases from J, the gap between germline ends came to 8 bases. The CDR3 spans 11 residues. Germline V gives CDR1 MDHEN, CDR2 SYDVKM. The chain employs TRBV28 and TRBJ1-6; a weak D match, TRBD1 (6 bases). This receptor was identified in a woman aged 18-29 years in good health. The specimen sequenced was blood. CDR3 residues: CASSLGTILHF. CDR3 in DNA: TGTGCCAGCAGTTTAGGGACAATCCTCCACTTT.